These 18 T cell receptor beta chains share one sample of origin, sequenced in a study of CD8 T cells in Susac syndrome (dated by TCRdb to the late 2010s). Preparation of the library involved the immunoSEQ multiplex PCR assay. RNA was extracted with the RNeasy kit and roughly 0.45 to 1 ug was reverse transcribed using random hexamers. TCRdb trimmed the raw reads at Q25, called clones with MiXCR and kept productive beta chains. Each entry is one CDR3 protein sequence, shown with its most common DNA and genes. In this sample the table shows a few hundred thousand distinct CDR3 sequences, about 88% of which occur a single time. The ten largest clones add up to about 0.17% of the sample. The sequenced sample consisted of CD8+ T cells from PBMCs. The receptors were gathered from a human donor with multiple sclerosis.

V gene TRBV7-2 combines with J gene TRBJ2-7; 9 nucleotides match TRBD2. The germline V gene encodes CDR1 SGHTA and CDR2 FQGNSA. The CDR3 contains 15 residues. The trim removed 5 bases at V and 5 bases at J, leaving 10 bases unmatched. The CDR3 loop is CASSETSGPLHEQYF. CDR3 nucleotide sequence: TGTGCCAGCAGCGAGACTAGCGGACCCTTACACGAGCAGTACTTC.

The V call is TRBV28, the J call TRBJ2-7; no clear D. V dropped 1 base and J dropped 1 base, with 8 bases sitting between them. Germline-derived CDR1 and CDR2 are MDHEN and SYDVKM. The CDR3 has 14 amino acids. The CDR3 sequence is CASSLSVSSYEQYF. The CDR3 region has the DNA TGTGCCAGCAGTTTATCGGTTTCATCCTACGAGCAGTACTTC.

This clonotype was seen only once. The V call is TRBV5-5, the J call TRBJ1-5, with 11 nucleotides matching TRBD1. This CDR3 region has 14 residues. J gave up 7 bases and V 4 bases, and 4 bases lay outside the gene matches. Germline-derived CDR1 and CDR2 are SGHKS and YYEKEE (reference sequence). The CDR3: CASSTRTGGQPQHF. The CDR3 coding sequence is TGTGCCAGCAGCACACGGACAGGGGGCCAGCCCCAGCATTTT. The variable domain in full, completed from reference TRBV5-5 and TRBJ1-5, reads DAGVTQSPTHLIKTRGQQVTLRCSPISGHKSVSWYQQVLGQGPQFIFQYYEKEERGRGNFPDRFSARQFPNYSSELNVNALLLGDSALYLCASSTRTGGQPQHFGDGTRLSIL.

This clonotype was seen once. The genes are TRBV6-2 or TRBV6-3 and TRBJ1-1; 7 nucleotides agree with TRBD1. There are 16 residues in the CDR3. The J segment lost 0 bases and the V segment lost 0 bases, leaving 4 bases of the junction unmatched. Germline V gene lookup returns CDR1 MNHEY and CDR2 SVGEGT. CDR3 nucleotides: TGTGCCAGCAGTTACTCGGCGGACAGGATGAACACTGAAGCTTTCTTT. Protein sequence: CASSYSADRMNTEAFF.

The CDR3 sequence is CASSLEGGAAETQYF. The CDR3 DNA is TGTGCCAGCAGTTTAGAAGGGGGGGCAGCGGAGACCCAGTACTTC. The V gene is TRBV12-3 or TRBV12-4, the J gene TRBJ2-5; perhaps TRBD2 as D (7 bases). The V and J ends lost 1 base and 5 bases respectively, with 14 bases between them. The CDR3 has 15 residues.

This chain links TRBV15 with TRBJ1-4, with 7 bases that match TRBD1. The CDR3 contains 15 residues. Germline assignment: CDR1 LNHNV and CDR2 YYDKDF (reference sequence). V lost 2 bases, J lost 2 bases, and 2 bases stayed unmatched. The CDR3 bases are TGTGCCACCAGCAGATCGACAGGGACTAATGAAAAACTGTTTTTT. It encodes CATSRSTGTNEKLFF.

V gene TRBV7-3 combines with J gene TRBJ2-3; 8 bases line up with TRBD2. After removal of 2 bases from V and 5 bases from J, the junction contained 9 bases not matched to a gene. This CDR3 is 16 amino acids long. Germline V gene sequence: CDR1 SGHTA, CDR2 FQGTGA. For the CDR3, the DNA is TGTGCCAGCAGCTTACTTGCGGGGGGCCCCCAAGATACGCAGTATTTT. It specifies CASSLLAGGPQDTQYF.

The genes are TRBV11-2 and TRBJ2-7; 7 bases match TRBD2. In germline, CDR1 is SGHAT, CDR2 FQNNGV. The CDR3 contains 16 residues. V lost 5 bases to trimming and J lost 0 bases; unmatched junction nucleotides: 10. The CDR3: CASSPNYGGTSYEQYF. The CDR3 DNA reads TGTGCCAGCAGCCCGAATTACGGGGGGACCTCCTACGAGCAGTACTTC.

The CDR3 DNA sequence: TGTGCCAGCAGCTATGGTAGGGGGGGACAACTAAATGAGCAGTTCTTC. Amino acids: CASSYGRGGQLNEQFF. The rearrangement uses TRBV7-9 and TRBJ2-1; possible D gene TRBD2, 7 bases. Trimming left V 4 bases short and J 7 bases short, with 20 bases between. Germline CDR1 and CDR2: SEHNR and FQNEAQ (reference sequence). This CDR3 is 16 amino acids long.

CDR3 loop: CASRTGTGGWTGELFF. CDR3 coding DNA: TGTGCCAGTAGGACCGGGACAGGGGGATGGACCGGGGAGCTGTTTTTT. This rearrangement joins TRBV19 to TRBJ2-2; 11 bases are shared with TRBD1. This CDR3 has 16 residues. Per the germline V gene, CDR1 is LNHDA and CDR2 is SQIVND (reference sequence). J was trimmed by 5 bases and V by 6 bases; bases with no gene match: 8.

The chain recombines TRBV5-6 with TRBJ2-3; D remains unclear. Trimming stripped 1 base from V and 3 bases from J, with 12 bases between. Germline V gene sequence: CDR1 SGHDT, CDR2 YYEEEE. There are 15 residues in the CDR3. DNA of the CDR3: TGTGCCAGCAGCTTGATGGTGGTTTCGACAGATACGCAGTATTTT. Protein product: CASSLMVVSTDTQYF.

The chain carries TRBV27 and TRBJ2-3; D is undetermined. The CDR3 spans 13 residues. The germline gives CDR1 MNHEY, CDR2 SMNVEV (reference sequence). Trimming stripped 6 bases from V and 2 bases from J, with 9 bases between. The CDR3 nucleotides read TGTGCCAGCAGGGCCATCCCCACAGATACGCAGTATTTT. This gives the protein CASRAIPTDTQYF.

Only one count was recorded for this clonotype. The rearrangement joins TRBV29-1 to TRBJ1-1; perhaps TRBD1 as D (6 bases). Germline V CDR1 and CDR2: SQVTM, ANQGSEA. Trimming pared 6 bases from V and 0 bases from J, leaving 11 bases between. This CDR3 spans 13 amino acids. CDR3: CSVPRDMNTEAFF. The CDR3 DNA reads as TGCAGCGTCCCCAGGGACATGAACACTGAAGCTTTCTTT.

The chain links TRBV12-3 or TRBV12-4 to TRBJ2-7, with D hard to call. V shed 5 bases and J shed 5 bases, with 10 bases lying between them. This CDR3 has 12 residues. The CDR3 region is CASSTSLHEQYF. In nucleotides, the CDR3 is TGTGCCAGCAGTACTTCTCTCCACGAGCAGTACTTC.

CDR3 nucleotides: TGTGCCAGCAGCCCCGATTCGGGACGGAGCTCTGGAAACACCATATATTTT. Amino acid sequence: CASSPDSGRSSGNTIYF. The gene calls are TRBV7-8 and TRBJ1-3; D is possibly TRBD1 (5 bases). Trimming left V 5 bases short and J 0 bases short, with 17 bases between. The CDR3 spans 17 residues. Germline V gene data show CDR1 as SGHVS and CDR2 as FQNEAQ.

V and J are TRBV27 and TRBJ1-3, with D unclear. Trimming stripped 6 bases from V and 8 bases from J, with 23 bases between. The CDR3 is 16 residues long. Germline V gene lookup returns CDR1 MNHEY and CDR2 SMNVEV (reference sequence). The chain's CDR3 is CASSLTGLSPADTIYF. DNA for the CDR3: TGTGCCAGCAGCTTAACCGGGCTCTCCCCCGCGGACACCATATATTTT.

The genes are TRBV28 and TRBJ1-3; possibly TRBD1 for D (5 bases). Germline values: CDR1 MDHEN, CDR2 SYDVKM. The germline V and J ends were trimmed by 1 base and 0 bases, with 19 bases remaining between them. The CDR3 sequence is 19 residues long. The CDR3 is CASSLSRRGRSNSGNTIYF. The CDR3 DNA reads TGTGCCAGCAGTTTATCCCGACGGGGCAGATCGAACTCTGGAAACACCATATATTTT.

V and J are TRBV18 and TRBJ1-2, with D unresolved. CDR3 length equals 13 residues. Germline CDR1 is KGHSH and CDR2 is LQKENI. Trimming took off 4 bases at V and 3 bases at J, with 9 bases between the two ends. The CDR3 spells CASSQDGYYGYTF. DNA of the CDR3: TGTGCCAGCTCACAGGACGGATACTATGGCTACACCTTC.